This TCR beta chain is drawn from a study of OX40 agonist ivuxolimab in advanced cancers. About the study: Partial responses were seen in three patients, one with hepatocellular carcinoma and two with cutaneous melanoma.

Study-wide results and limits: Low levels of normalized T-cell clonal expansion also appeared in some nonresponders.

As for this clone: Its matching antigen is unknown.

The CDR3 contains 14 residues. V gave up 0 bases and J gave up 6 bases, with 15 bases separating them. In germline, CDR1 is SQVTM, CDR2 ANQGSEA. TCRdb keeps only in-frame clones here, not all; method: immunoSEQ multiplex PCR. The sample carries fewer than 25,000 clones, just over 85% recorded once. The sequence was obtained from an adult with an advanced solid tumor such as melanoma, head and neck, liver or kidney cancer. This specimen was CD4+ or CD8+ T cells sorted from blood, taken in a trial of the OX40 agonist ivuxolimab. The chain is built from TRBV29-1 and TRBJ2-7, with D perhaps matching TRBD1 (6 bases). The CDR3 nucleotides are TGCAGCGTTGAAGATCAAGGGGGAAGAAGCGAGCAGTACTTC. Residues: CSVEDQGGRSEQYF.